The 27 T cell receptor beta chains below come from one sample, sequenced in a study of T cells after yellow fever vaccination. TCRdb passed the 5' RACE reads through MiXCR, listing each CDR3 protein once. The sample has 300,000 to 350,000 distinct CDR3 sequences, 4% to 5.5% seen once. The sample consisted of PBMCs, taken 15 days after the yellow fever booster vaccination. These TCRs come from a man aged 18-30 years who received the YFV17D yellow fever vaccine.

This clonotype was seen ten or more times. This chain joins TRBV25-1 and TRBJ1-1; D uncertain. The CDR3 extends over 15 amino acids. V dropped 3 bases and J dropped 1 base, with 12 bases sitting between them. Germline V lookup: CDR1 MGHDK, CDR2 SYGVNS. The CDR3 DNA follows: TGTGCCAGCAGTGAGTCTAAGGACGCGAACACTGAAGCTTTCTTT. Translation gives CASSESKDANTEAFF. Combining the CDR3 with reference TRBV25-1 and TRBJ1-1 gives the whole variable domain EADIYQTPRYLVIGTGKKITLECSQTMGHDKMYWYQQDPGMELHLIHYSYGVNSTEKGDLSSESTVSRIRTEHFPLTLESARPSHTSQYLCASSESKDANTEAFFGQGTRLTVV.

This clonotype was recorded many times. The V and J genes are TRBV7-3 and TRBJ2-2, with TRBD1 identical over 10 bases. CDR1 is SGHTA, CDR2 FQGTGA, per germline. The trim removed 4 bases at V and 3 bases at J, leaving 2 bases unmatched. This CDR3 has 15 amino acids. The CDR3: CASSSGTGDTGELFF. The CDR3 DNA reads TGTGCCAGCAGCTCCGGGACAGGGGACACCGGGGAGCTGTTTTTT.

This clonotype was seen more than once but under ten times. The chain uses TRBV3-1 and TRBJ1-1; D remains ambiguous. The CDR3 spans 14 residues. CDR1 is LGHDT, CDR2 YNNKEL, per germline (reference sequence). The V and J ends lost 2 bases and 4 bases respectively, with 11 bases between them. CDR3 nucleotides: TGTGCCAGCAGCCAAAATGTTCTGGCCACTGAAGCTTTCTTT. Its protein is CASSQNVLATEAFF. Together with reference TRBV3-1 and TRBJ1-1, the CDR3 gives the full variable domain: DTAVSQTPKYLVTQMGNDKSIKCEQNLGHDTMYWYKQDSKKFLKIMFSYNNKELIINETVPNRFSPKSPDKAHLNLHINSLELGDSAVYFCASSQNVLATEAFFGQGTRLTVV.

This clonotype came up many times. The chain links TRBV7-7 to TRBJ2-3; TRBD1 is a possible D gene (6 bases). The CDR3 covers 15 residues. Germline V gene sequence: CDR1 SSHAT, CDR2 FNYEAQ (reference sequence). The ends were cut back, 5 bases at V and 0 bases at J, with 12 bases in the middle. The DNA of the CDR3 is TGTGCCAGCAGCCAACAAGGACAGAGCACAGATACGCAGTATTTT. It yields the protein CASSQQGQSTDTQYF.

In this sample, this clonotype turned up many times. The CDR3 is CSARSSGTGTDTQYF. The CDR3 DNA sequence: TGCAGTGCTAGGTCCTCCGGGACAGGCACAGATACGCAGTATTTT. The chain carries TRBV20-1 and TRBJ2-3; 7 positions match TRBD1. The J segment lost 1 base and the V segment lost 3 bases, leaving 7 bases of the junction unmatched. CDR3 length equals 15 residues. Germline V lookup: CDR1 DFQATT, CDR2 SNEGSKA (reference sequence).

This clonotype was observed many times. V usage is TRBV7-2 and J usage is TRBJ2-4; unclear D gene. The CDR3 is made up of 15 amino acids. V was shortened by 4 bases and J by 0 bases, with 10 bases between the two germline ends. CDR1 is SGHTA, CDR2 FQGNSA, per germline. The CDR3 DNA follows: TGTGCCAGCAGCTCACCGAGGTTAGCCAAAAACATTCAGTACTTC. Its translation: CASSSPRLAKNIQYF.

The rearrangement uses TRBV20-1 and TRBJ2-3; D may correspond to TRBD1 or TRBD2 (5 bases each). Germline V gives CDR1 DFQATT, CDR2 SNEGSKA (reference sequence). The CDR3 length is 13 residues. Trimming stripped 4 bases from V and 2 bases from J, with 10 bases between. The CDR3, as DNA: TGCAGTGCTATGGGGGTTGACACAGATACGCAGTATTTT. Protein: CSAMGVDTDTQYF.

This clonotype occurred a few times. The DNA for the CDR3 is TGCGCCAGCAGCAGACCGGGACAGGAAGGGACCCAGTACTTC. Its translation: CASSRPGQEGTQYF. This rearrangement joins TRBV5-1 to TRBJ2-5; 8 positions agree with TRBD1. CDR3 size: 14 residues. CDR1 and CDR2 from the germline V gene are SGHRS and YFSETQ. V was clipped by 4 bases and J by 7 bases; unmatched bases: 9.

This clonotype has just a few counts. This rearrangement joins TRBV6-5 to TRBJ2-3; D is possibly TRBD2 (5 bases). CDR1 MNHEY and CDR2 SVGAGI come from the germline V gene. Trimming removed 2 bases from V and 6 bases from J, with 12 bases in between. There are 14 residues in the CDR3. Here the CDR3 reads CASSYQDSSDTQYF. The CDR3 DNA follows: TGTGCCAGCAGTTACCAGGACTCTTCCGATACGCAGTATTTT.

Many counts were recorded for this clonotype. This chain uses TRBV20-1 with TRBJ2-2; 12 positions agree with TRBD2. J lost 6 bases, V lost 1 base, and 9 bases had no gene match. This CDR3 is built from 17 residues. Germline CDR1 is DFQATT and CDR2 is SNEGSKA (reference sequence). The CDR3 DNA is TGCAGTGCTAGAGCACTAGCGGGGGGAGGGGACGCCGGGGAGCTGTTTTTT. Its protein is CSARALAGGGDAGELFF.

There are many counts of this clonotype. The chain employs TRBV12-3 or TRBV12-4 and TRBJ1-5; D is possibly TRBD1 (5 bases). Trimming left V 3 bases short and J 4 bases short, with 7 bases between. The CDR3 is 13 amino acids. The CDR3 sequence: CASSFDRNQPQHF. The DNA for the CDR3 is TGTGCCAGCAGTTTTGACAGAAATCAGCCCCAGCATTTT.

This clonotype has at least ten counts. The chain employs TRBV5-1 and TRBJ2-3; TRBD2 matches 7 bases. The CDR3 has 16 amino acids. V trimming: 4 bases; J trimming: 6 bases; junction bases outside the gene matches: 14. In germline, CDR1 is SGHRS, CDR2 YFSETQ. The chain's CDR3 is CASSLQGAGPVDTQYF. CDR3 DNA: TGCGCCAGCAGCCTCCAGGGAGCGGGGCCGGTGGATACGCAGTATTTT.

This clonotype was counted ten times or more. The chain carries TRBV10-3 and TRBJ1-6; 8 positions agree with TRBD1. Germline-derived CDR1 and CDR2 are ENHRY and SYGVKD. The CDR3 covers 17 residues. Losses at the gene ends were 6 bases for V and 6 bases for J; bases not matched to a gene: 13. In nucleotides, the CDR3 is TGTGCCATCAGCCGAACACTGGGACAGGTCGCTAATTCACCCCTCCACTTT. Residues: CAISRTLGQVANSPLHF.

This clonotype was detected ten times or more. The J gene is TRBJ1-5, the V gene TRBV9, with TRBD1 as a possible D gene (5 bases). The V gene's germline CDR1 is SGDLS and CDR2 YYNGEE. The CDR3 loop spans 15 amino acids. With 4 bases removed from V and 0 bases from J, the gap between germline ends came to 11 bases. This chain's CDR3 is CASSRDSYSNQPQHF. In DNA, the CDR3 is TGTGCCAGCAGCAGAGACAGCTATAGCAATCAGCCCCAGCATTTT.

This clonotype was counted between two and nine times. The rearrangement joins TRBV7-9 to TRBJ2-3, with 10 nucleotides matching TRBD2. The trim removed 5 bases at V and 4 bases at J, leaving 9 bases unmatched. Germline-derived CDR1 and CDR2 are SEHNR and FQNEAQ (reference sequence). This CDR3 has 16 residues. CDR3 residues: CASSPWVAGGPDTQYF. CDR3 nucleotides: TGTGCCAGCAGCCCATGGGTAGCGGGGGGTCCAGATACGCAGTATTTT. Together with reference TRBV7-9 and TRBJ2-3, the CDR3 gives the full variable domain: DTGVSQNPRHKITKRGQNVTFRCDPISEHNRLYWYRQTLGQGPEFLTYFQNEAQLEKSRLLSDRFSAERPKGSFSTLEIQRTEQGDSAMYLCASSPWVAGGPDTQYFGPGTRLTVL.

V gene TRBV5-6 combines with J gene TRBJ2-1, with D possibly TRBD2 on 8 matching bases. Germline-derived CDR1 and CDR2 are SGHDT and YYEEEE. The CDR3 sequence is 17 residues long. V lost 4 bases, J lost 2 bases, and 19 bases lay in between. CDR3 DNA: TGTGCCAGCAGCCCTGGGGGACTAGGACAGGCCTACAATGAGCAGTTCTTC. This gives the protein CASSPGGLGQAYNEQFF.

This clonotype was found many times. The rearrangement joins TRBV27 to TRBJ2-7, with D maybe TRBD1 (5 bases). With 3 bases removed from V and 1 base from J, the gap between germline ends came to 7 bases. Germline V gene lookup returns CDR1 MNHEY and CDR2 SMNVEV (reference sequence). The CDR3 length is 13 residues. DNA for the CDR3: TGTGCCAGCAGTTTTAGGGGTTCCTACGAGCAGTACTTC. As protein: CASSFRGSYEQYF.

This clonotype appeared many times. The chain combines TRBV3-1 with TRBJ1-6; the D gene is possibly TRBD1 (6 bases). Germline values: CDR1 LGHDT, CDR2 YNNKEL (reference sequence). The CDR3 is made up of 15 amino acids. Trimming shortened V by 4 bases and J by 3 bases, and 10 bases separated the two germline ends. CDR3 residues: CASSPTGFYNSPLHF. CDR3 DNA: TGTGCCAGCAGCCCCACAGGGTTCTATAATTCACCCCTCCACTTT.

This clonotype was seen repeatedly, ten times or more. This sequence joins TRBV20-1 and TRBJ2-7; either TRBD1 or TRBD2 may fit D (5 bases each). Germline CDR1 reads DFQATT; CDR2 reads SNEGSKA (reference sequence). V was trimmed by 1 base and J by 3 bases, leaving 10 bases between them. The CDR3 sequence is 13 residues long. CDR3 loop: CSARAGPNYEQYF. As DNA, the CDR3 is TGCAGTGCTAGAGCGGGACCTAACTACGAGCAGTACTTC.

This clonotype was picked up a small number of times. This chain connects TRBV5-1 to TRBJ2-7; no clear D gene. Germline V gene data show CDR1 as SGHRS and CDR2 as YFSETQ. The CDR3 is 14 residues long. V lost 2 bases, J lost 2 bases, and 11 bases lay in between. In nucleotides, the CDR3 is TGCGCCAGCAGCTTCCTAGGCGAAACCTACGAGCAGTACTTC. This encodes CASSFLGETYEQYF.

This clonotype was counted a few times. The rearrangement uses TRBV4-1 and TRBJ1-2; 10 positions agree with TRBD1. CDR1 is MGHRA and CDR2 is YSYEKL in the germline V gene. After removal of 0 bases from V and 6 bases from J, the junction contained 7 bases not matched to a gene. This CDR3 is built from 16 residues. The CDR3, as DNA: TGCGCCAGCAGCCAAGATCTTAGACAGGGGGCGAATGGCTACACCTTC. Translated: CASSQDLRQGANGYTF.

This clonotype was seen only a few times. This chain uses TRBV7-2 with TRBJ2-2; D gene uncertain. Germline V lookup: CDR1 SGHTA, CDR2 FQGNSA. Trimming took 3 bases from V and 1 from J, leaving 3 bases between them. The CDR3 loop spans 13 amino acids. Written as DNA, the CDR3 is TGTGCCAGCAGCTTCGTGAACACCGGGGAGCTGTTTTTT. This encodes CASSFVNTGELFF.

This clonotype was found a few times. This sequence joins TRBV5-1 and TRBJ2-1; D possibly uses TRBD1 or TRBD2 (5 bases each). The CDR3 runs to 16 residues. The germline V gene encodes CDR1 SGHRS and CDR2 YFSETQ. Trimming stripped 0 bases from V and 6 bases from J, with 16 bases between. DNA for the CDR3: TGCGCCAGCAGCTTGGTCGTTACCGGGACCACCAATGAGCAGTTCTTC. Its translation is CASSLVVTGTTNEQFF.

This clonotype was counted at least ten times. Here the CDR3 DNA reads TGTGCCAGCAGTGAAGCTGCAGGGGGCGGCAACACCGGGGAGCTGTTTTTT. Translating it yields CASSEAAGGGNTGELFF. The chain uses TRBV6-1 and TRBJ2-2, with TRBD1 matching over 8 bases. CDR3 length: 17 residues. The germline V gene encodes CDR1 MNHNS and CDR2 SASEGT. V shed 0 bases and J 2 bases; nucleotides not matched to a gene: 5.

The J gene is TRBJ2-2, the V gene TRBV25-1; a possible D gene is TRBD2 (6 bases). The CDR3 consists of 15 residues. The germline CDR1 and CDR2 sequences are MGHDK and SYGVNS. V gave up 0 bases and J gave up 4 bases, with 9 bases separating them. The DNA for the CDR3 is TGTGCCAGCAGTGAATATAGGGGAGGCACCGGGGAGCTGTTTTTT. Its protein product is CASSEYRGGTGELFF.

In this sample, this clonotype turned up many times. This chain connects TRBV7-9 to TRBJ1-1, with no clear D. Trimming took 2 bases from V and 10 from J, leaving 11 bases between them. The CDR3 has 12 residues. CDR1 is SEHNR, CDR2 FQNEAQ, per germline (reference sequence). The DNA of the CDR3 is TGTGCCAGCAGCTTATATGGGTCAGGAGCTTTCTTT. Translating it yields CASSLYGSGAFF.

Many counts were recorded for this clonotype. CDR3 sequence: CASRVAGNTGELFF. CDR3 nucleotides: TGCGCCAGCAGGGTAGCGGGGAACACCGGGGAGCTGTTTTTT. The genes are TRBV5-1 and TRBJ2-2; 7 bases are a match to TRBD2. This CDR3 is built from 14 residues. CDR1 and CDR2 (germline): SGHRS, YFSETQ. J gave up 1 base and V 5 bases, and 2 bases lay outside the gene matches.